The rows below give T cell receptor beta chains drawn from one sample of a study of spatial heterogeneity in lung cancer. TCRdb fed the 5' RACE reads into MiXCR, producing one record per CDR3 protein. The table shows around 1,700 distinct CDR3 sequences, with about 5.5% occurring only once. The specimen was lung tumor tissue, collected at surgery. The receptors derive from a male donor with early-stage non-small cell lung cancer. Both conserved end residues are part of each CDR3. Fields, in order: J gene, clone size, D gene, V gene, CDR3 DNA, CDR3 protein. D genes are given only for firm matches. For some rows the clone size is stated as once, few or many, or as a class when expanded; others skip it.

>TRBJ1-1|medium-sized|-|TRBV10-3
TGTGCCATCAGTGAATCTGGGGCGGACCAAGCTTTCTTT
CAISESGADQAFF
>TRBJ2-5|medium-sized|-|TRBV9
TGTGCCAGCAGCGTAGACGACGGCCAAGAGACCCAGTACTTC
CASSVDDGQETQYF
>TRBJ1-2|large|-|TRBV7-8
TGTGCCAGCAGCCCCCAGGGAGGGGTCTATGGCTACACCTTC
CASSPQGGVYGYTF
>TRBJ2-1|medium-sized|-|TRBV20-1
TGCAGTGCTATGTCCGGGGTTAGCTCCTACAATGAGCAGTTCTTC
CSAMSGVSSYNEQFF
>TRBJ2-6|medium-sized|-|TRBV27
TGTGCCAGCAGGTATTTGGCGTCTGGGGCCAACGTCCTGACTTTC
CASRYLASGANVLTF
>TRBJ2-1|few|-|TRBV6-2/TRBV6-3
TGTGCCAGCAGTTACCAAGGGGTTTCCTACAATGAGCAGTTCTTC
CASSYQGVSYNEQFF
>TRBJ2-2|medium-sized|-|TRBV20-1
TGCAGTGCTAGGGTTAACACCGGGGAGCTGTTTTTT
CSARVNTGELFF
>TRBJ1-5|medium-sized|TRBD1|TRBV2
TGTGCCAGCAGCCGCCGACAGGGCGGCAATCAGCCCCAGCATTTT
CASSRRQGGNQPQHF
>TRBJ2-1|many|-|TRBV10-3
TGTGCCATCTCGGGCCGGGGGACCTACAATGAGCAGTTCTTC
CAISGRGTYNEQFF
>TRBJ2-2|medium-sized|-|TRBV20-1
TGCAGTGCTCTCCGGCCCGGGGAGCTGTTTTTT
CSALRPGELFF
>TRBJ1-4|few|-|TRBV19
TGTGCCAGTACCTCATGGGGGGGAACTAATGAAAAACTGTTTTTT
CASTSWGGTNEKLFF
>TRBJ2-5|medium-sized|-|TRBV11-2
TGTGCCAGCAGCTTAGTTAGGGGGGCCTTCGAGACCCAGTACTTC
CASSLVRGAFETQYF
>TRBJ2-5|large|-|TRBV2
TGTGCCAGCAGCGTAGGGACTTCGCAAGAGACCCAGTACTTC
CASSVGTSQETQYF
>TRBJ2-2|medium-sized|-|TRBV6-1
TGTGCCAGCGTAATTCCCTATGGAATGAGCGCCTTAACTAACACCGGGGAGCTGTTTTTT
CASVIPYGMSALTNTGELFF
>TRBJ2-5|medium-sized|-|TRBV28
TGTGCCAGCAGTTTTACCAGGCAAGAGACCCAGTACTTC
CASSFTRQETQYF
>TRBJ2-5|medium-sized|TRBD2|TRBV9
TGTGCCAGCAGCGCGAGGGGGACTAGCGGGGTCCAAGAGACCCAGTACTTC
CASSARGTSGVQETQYF
>TRBJ2-7|medium-sized|TRBD1|TRBV27
TGTGCCAGCAGTTTCGGACAGGGAAGAGAGCAGTACTTC
CASSFGQGREQYF
>TRBJ2-3|medium-sized|TRBD2|TRBV10-1
TGCGCCAGCAGCGGTAGGACTAGCGGGGGCCTTCGCACAGATACGCAGTATTTT
CASSGRTSGGLRTDTQYF
>TRBJ1-5|medium-sized|TRBD1|TRBV28
TGTGCCAGCAGTTTATGGACAGGGGAAGGGGTTTATAGCAATCAGCCCCAGCATTTT
CASSLWTGEGVYSNQPQHF
>TRBJ2-2|medium-sized|TRBD1|TRBV18
TGTGCCAGCTCCCCGGGACAGGGGGCGCGGATCACCGGGGAGCTGTTTTTT
CASSPGQGARITGELFF
>TRBJ1-5|medium-sized|TRBD1|TRBV18
TGTGCCAGCTCACCAGAGACAGGGTTCGGTCAGCCCCAGCATTTT
CASSPETGFGQPQHF
>TRBJ2-7|medium-sized|TRBD1|TRBV15
TGTGCCACCAGCAGAGCCAGGGGGAACTACGAGCAGTACTTC
CATSRARGNYEQYF
>TRBJ2-3|-|-|TRBV7-8
TGTGCCAGCAACTTTTACGGGCGGAGCACAGATACGCAGTATTTT
CASNFYGRSTDTQYF
>TRBJ2-3|medium-sized|TRBD1|TRBV20-1
TGCAGTGCTTTCGGGACAGCTAGCACAGATACGCAGTATTTT
CSAFGTASTDTQYF
>TRBJ2-1|large|-|TRBV3-1
TGTGCCAGCAGCCAAGATCCGAGGGACCACAATGAGCAGTTCTTC
CASSQDPRDHNEQFF
>TRBJ1-1|medium-sized|TRBD1|TRBV9
TGTGCCAGCACCCCGACAGGGGGAGAGACTGAAGCTTTCTTT
CASTPTGGETEAFF
>TRBJ2-5|-|-|TRBV28
TGTGCCAGCAGTTTATCCGGGGTTAAGGGGACCCAGTACTTC
CASSLSGVKGTQYF
>TRBJ2-7|-|TRBD1|TRBV4-3
TGCGCCAGCAGCCAGGACAGGTCAGGCGAGCAGTACTTC
CASSQDRSGEQYF
>TRBJ2-5|large|TRBD1|TRBV5-1
TGCGCCAGCAGCTTCAGGGGGCAAGAGACCCAGTACTTC
CASSFRGQETQYF
>TRBJ2-1|medium-sized|TRBD1|TRBV3-1
TGTGCCAGCAGCCAAGTCGACAGGGGGCCGTACAATGAGCAGTTCTTC
CASSQVDRGPYNEQFF
>TRBJ2-1|medium-sized|-|TRBV5-1
TGCGCCAGCAGCTTGGGTCAGGCGTACAATGAGCAGTTCTTC
CASSLGQAYNEQFF
>TRBJ2-5|medium-sized|-|TRBV12-3/TRBV12-4
TGTGCCAGCAGTTTACCCGAGGGGGAGACCCAGTACTTC
CASSLPEGETQYF
>TRBJ2-2|medium-sized|-|TRBV4-3
TGCGCCAGCAGCCAAGACGACGGGGAGCTGTTTTTT
CASSQDDGELFF
>TRBJ1-5|many|-|TRBV6-2/TRBV6-3
TGTGCCAGCGACTGGGGGTTAGGTCAGCCCCAGCATTTT
CASDWGLGQPQHF
>TRBJ1-6|medium-sized|-|TRBV11-2
TGTGCCAGCAGCTTAGACGGGGAACTACATTTCGGGGCACCCCTCCACTTT
CASSLDGELHFGAPLHF
>TRBJ2-1|medium-sized|TRBD2|TRBV20-1
TGCAGTGCTGGAAGAGGCGGGGGAGCTTACAATGAGCAGTTCTTC
CSAGRGGGAYNEQFF
>TRBJ1-1|medium-sized|-|TRBV6-5
TGTGCCAGCACTAAAGCCCCGCCGGGCGCTGAAGCTTTCTTT
CASTKAPPGAEAFF
>TRBJ2-1|medium-sized|TRBD2|TRBV5-6
TGTGCCAGCAGCAAGGAGCGGGGGGGCGACTACAATGAGCAGTTCTTC
CASSKERGGDYNEQFF
>TRBJ1-4|-|-|TRBV5-1
TGCGCCAGCAGCTCAGGACAGAGGAGAAAAAAACTGTTTTTT
CASSSGQRRKKLFF
>TRBJ1-1|medium-sized|TRBD1|TRBV6-1
TGTGCCAGCAGTGAAGCCCCGACAGGGACGCTCGAAGCTTTCTTT
CASSEAPTGTLEAFF
>TRBJ2-7|large|-|TRBV7-2
TGTGCCAGCAGCTTAGGGTTGCAGGAGCAGTACTTC
CASSLGLQEQYF
>TRBJ1-6|medium-sized|TRBD1|TRBV7-9
TGTGCCAGCAGCTTTGCTGGGACAGGGCCCAATTCACCCCTCCACTTT
CASSFAGTGPNSPLHF
>TRBJ2-6|large|TRBD2|TRBV7-6
TGTGCCAGCAGCTTAGGGACGGGACTAGGAAGTGGGGCCAACGTCCTGACTTTC
CASSLGTGLGSGANVLTF
>TRBJ2-1|many|-|TRBV6-4
TGTGCCAGCAGTGACACGGGGCGCTCCTACAATGAGCAGTTCTTC
CASSDTGRSYNEQFF
>TRBJ2-1|medium-sized|TRBD2|TRBV11-2
TGTGCCAGCAGCTTTACCGGGACTAGCGGGGGGGCCTACAATGAGCAGTTCTTC
CASSFTGTSGGAYNEQFF
>TRBJ2-5|hyperexpanded|TRBD1|TRBV28
TGTGCCAGCACTTACGGACAGGTTCAAGAGACCCAGTACTTC
CASTYGQVQETQYF
>TRBJ2-2|medium-sized|-|TRBV5-6
TGTGCCAGCAGCCAACAGGGAGGCGGGGAGCTGTTTTTT
CASSQQGGGELFF
>TRBJ1-1|-|-|TRBV9
TGTGCCAGCAGCGTAAATTCGGCGAACACTGAAGCTTTCTTT
CASSVNSANTEAFF
>TRBJ2-7|medium-sized|-|TRBV20-1
TGCAGTGCTCGCCGTTGGGACGGGAGCTCCTACGAGCAGTACTTC
CSARRWDGSSYEQYF
>TRBJ2-3|medium-sized|TRBD1|TRBV7-2
TGTGCCAGCAGCTTAGGGGACAGACCAGATACGCAGTATTTT
CASSLGDRPDTQYF